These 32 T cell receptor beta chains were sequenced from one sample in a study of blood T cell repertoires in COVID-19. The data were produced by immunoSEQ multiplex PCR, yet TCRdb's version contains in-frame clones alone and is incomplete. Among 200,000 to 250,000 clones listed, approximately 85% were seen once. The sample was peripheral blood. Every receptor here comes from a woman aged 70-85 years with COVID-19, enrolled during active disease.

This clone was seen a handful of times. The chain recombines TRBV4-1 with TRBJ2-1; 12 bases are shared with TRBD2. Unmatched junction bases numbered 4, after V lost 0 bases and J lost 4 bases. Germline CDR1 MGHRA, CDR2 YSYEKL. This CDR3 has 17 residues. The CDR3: CASSQDRTSGTYNEQFF. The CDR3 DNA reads TGCGCCAGCAGCCAAGATCGGACTAGCGGGACTTACAATGAGCAGTTCTTC.

CDR3 residues: CASSFRDRDSPLHF. The CDR3 DNA is TGTGCCAGCAGTTTCCGGGACAGAGATTCACCCCTCCACTTT. The rearrangement uses TRBV27 and TRBJ1-6; 7 bases agree with TRBD1. Germline V lookup: CDR1 MNHEY, CDR2 SMNVEV (reference sequence). J lost 8 bases, V lost 3 bases, and 4 bases had no gene match. The CDR3 runs to 14 residues.

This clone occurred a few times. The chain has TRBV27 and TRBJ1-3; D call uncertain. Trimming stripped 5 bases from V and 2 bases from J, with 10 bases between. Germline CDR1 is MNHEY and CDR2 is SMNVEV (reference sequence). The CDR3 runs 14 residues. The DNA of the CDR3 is TGTGCCAGCAGTAATAGAGTTGCTGGAAACACCATATATTTT. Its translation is CASSNRVAGNTIYF.

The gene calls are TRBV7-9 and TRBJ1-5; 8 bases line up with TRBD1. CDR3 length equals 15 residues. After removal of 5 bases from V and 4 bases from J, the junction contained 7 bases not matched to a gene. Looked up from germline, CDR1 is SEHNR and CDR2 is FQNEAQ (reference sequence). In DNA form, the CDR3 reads TGTGCCAGCAGCCCACAAACAGGGGGAAATCAGCCCCAGCATTTT. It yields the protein CASSPQTGGNQPQHF. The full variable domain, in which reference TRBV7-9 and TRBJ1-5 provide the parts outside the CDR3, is DTGVSQNPRHKITKRGQNVTFRCDPISEHNRLYWYRQTLGQGPEFLTYFQNEAQLEKSRLLSDRFSAERPKGSFSTLEIQRTEQGDSAMYLCASSPQTGGNQPQHFGDGTRLSIL.

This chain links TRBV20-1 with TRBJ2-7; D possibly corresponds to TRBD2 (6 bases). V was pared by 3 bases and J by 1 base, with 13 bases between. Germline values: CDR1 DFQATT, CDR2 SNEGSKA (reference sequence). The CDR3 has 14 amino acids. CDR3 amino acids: CSASQRVQSYEQYF. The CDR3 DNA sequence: TGCAGTGCTAGTCAGCGGGTTCAGTCCTACGAGCAGTACTTC.

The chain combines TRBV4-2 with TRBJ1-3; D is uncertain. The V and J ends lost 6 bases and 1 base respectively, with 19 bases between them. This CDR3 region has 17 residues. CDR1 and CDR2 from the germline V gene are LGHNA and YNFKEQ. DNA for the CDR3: TGTGCCAGCAGTCCGCGGGCCACAAGGGTATCTGGAAACACCATATATTTT. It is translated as CASSPRATRVSGNTIYF.

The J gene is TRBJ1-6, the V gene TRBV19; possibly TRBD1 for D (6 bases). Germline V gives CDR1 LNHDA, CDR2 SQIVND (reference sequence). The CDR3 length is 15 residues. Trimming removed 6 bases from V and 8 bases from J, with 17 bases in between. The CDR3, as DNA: TGTGCCAGTAGCCCCGACAGGTCCAGGGATTCACCCCTCCACTTT. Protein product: CASSPDRSRDSPLHF.

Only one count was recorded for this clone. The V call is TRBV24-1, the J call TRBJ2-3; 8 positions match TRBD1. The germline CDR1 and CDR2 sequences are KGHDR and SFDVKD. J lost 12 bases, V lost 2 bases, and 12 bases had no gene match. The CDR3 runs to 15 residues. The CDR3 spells CATSDSGQGPGEQYF. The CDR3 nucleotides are TGTGCCACCAGTGATTCCGGACAGGGTCCAGGCGAACAGTATTTT.

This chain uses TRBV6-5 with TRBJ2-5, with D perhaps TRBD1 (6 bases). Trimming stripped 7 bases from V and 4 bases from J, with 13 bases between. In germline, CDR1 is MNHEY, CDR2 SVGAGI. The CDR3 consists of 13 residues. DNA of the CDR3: TGTGCCAGCACCTCGGGCAGGGGAGAGACCCAGTACTTC. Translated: CASTSGRGETQYF.

CDR3 sequence (DNA): TGTGCCAGCAGCTTAGCCGACAGGGGGCAGGGCTACACCTTC. Its protein is CASSLADRGQGYTF. This chain uses TRBV7-2 with TRBJ1-2, with TRBD1 matching over 10 bases. This CDR3 contains 14 residues. V shed 0 bases and J 8 bases; nucleotides not matched to a gene: 3. From germline, CDR1 is SGHTA and CDR2 FQGNSA.

The CDR3 nucleotides read TGTGCCAGCAGTAGGGACACAGAGGGCGGCTACACCTTC. This codes for CASSRDTEGGYTF. This chain uses TRBV12-3 or TRBV12-4 with TRBJ1-2; D is possibly TRBD1 (6 bases). Trimming took 5 bases from V and 8 from J, leaving 15 bases between them. This CDR3 spans 13 amino acids.

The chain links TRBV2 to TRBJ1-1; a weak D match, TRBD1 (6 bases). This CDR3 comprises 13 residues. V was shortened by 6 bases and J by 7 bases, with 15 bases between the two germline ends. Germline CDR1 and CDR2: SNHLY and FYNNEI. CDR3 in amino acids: CASSGGRGNEAFF. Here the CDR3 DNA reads TGTGCCAGCAGCGGTGGTAGGGGGAATGAAGCTTTCTTT.

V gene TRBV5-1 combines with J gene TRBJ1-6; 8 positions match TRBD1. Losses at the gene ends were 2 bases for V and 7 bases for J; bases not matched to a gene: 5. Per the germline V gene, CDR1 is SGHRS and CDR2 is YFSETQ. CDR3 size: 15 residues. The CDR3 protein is CASSFDRGGNSPLHF. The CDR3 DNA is TGCGCCAGCAGCTTTGACAGGGGAGGGAATTCACCCCTCCACTTT.

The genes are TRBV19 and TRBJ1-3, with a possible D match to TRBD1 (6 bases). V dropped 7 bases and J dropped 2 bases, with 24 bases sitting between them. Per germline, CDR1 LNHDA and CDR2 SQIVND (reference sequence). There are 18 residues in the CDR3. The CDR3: CASTGTTGTPGPGNTIYF. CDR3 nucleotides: TGTGCCAGTACGGGGACTACCGGGACACCCGGGCCTGGAAACACCATATATTTT.

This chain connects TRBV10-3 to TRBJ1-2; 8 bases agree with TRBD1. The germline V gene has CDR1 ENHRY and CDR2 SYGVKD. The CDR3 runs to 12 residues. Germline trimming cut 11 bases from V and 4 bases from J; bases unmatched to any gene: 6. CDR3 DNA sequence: TGTGCCGTACAGGGGGGCGGCTATGGCTACACCTTC. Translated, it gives CAVQGGGYGYTF.

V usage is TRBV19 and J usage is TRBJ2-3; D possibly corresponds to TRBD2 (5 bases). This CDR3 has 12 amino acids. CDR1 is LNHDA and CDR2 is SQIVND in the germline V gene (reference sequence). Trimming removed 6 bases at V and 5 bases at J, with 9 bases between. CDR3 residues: CASRSGGDTQYF. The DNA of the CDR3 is TGTGCCAGTAGGTCAGGAGGAGATACGCAGTATTTT.

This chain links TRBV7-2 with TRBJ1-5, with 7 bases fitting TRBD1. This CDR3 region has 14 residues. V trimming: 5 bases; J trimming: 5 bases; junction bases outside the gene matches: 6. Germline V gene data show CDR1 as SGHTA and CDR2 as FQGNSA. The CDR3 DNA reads TGTGCCAGCAGCCCGAGGGGGCAATATCAGCCCCAGCATTTT. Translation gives CASSPRGQYQPQHF.

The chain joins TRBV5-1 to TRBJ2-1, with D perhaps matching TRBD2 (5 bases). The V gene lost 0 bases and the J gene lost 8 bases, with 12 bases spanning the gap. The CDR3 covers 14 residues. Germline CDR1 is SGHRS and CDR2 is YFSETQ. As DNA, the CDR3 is TGCGCCAGCAGCTTGGTGGCGGGTAACGATGAGCAGTTCTTC. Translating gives CASSLVAGNDEQFF.

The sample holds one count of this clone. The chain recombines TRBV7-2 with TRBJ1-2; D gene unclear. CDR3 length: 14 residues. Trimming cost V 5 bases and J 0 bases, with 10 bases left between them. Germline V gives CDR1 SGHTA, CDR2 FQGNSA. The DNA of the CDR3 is TGTGCCAGCAGCCCGACACCTACTAACTATGGCTACACCTTC. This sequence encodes CASSPTPTNYGYTF.

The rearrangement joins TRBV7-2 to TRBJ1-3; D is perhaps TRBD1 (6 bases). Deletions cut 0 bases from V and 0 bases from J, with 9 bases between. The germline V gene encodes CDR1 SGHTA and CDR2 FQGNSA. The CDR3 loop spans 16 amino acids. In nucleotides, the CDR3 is TGTGCCAGCAGCTTAGCTCAGGGGTCCTCTGGAAACACCATATATTTT. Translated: CASSLAQGSSGNTIYF.

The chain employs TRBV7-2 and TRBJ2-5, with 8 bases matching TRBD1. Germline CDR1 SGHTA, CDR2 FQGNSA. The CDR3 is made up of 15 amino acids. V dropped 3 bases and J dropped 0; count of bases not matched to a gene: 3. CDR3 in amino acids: CASSLWTGYQETQYF. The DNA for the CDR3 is TGTGCCAGCAGCTTGTGGACAGGGTACCAAGAGACCCAGTACTTC.

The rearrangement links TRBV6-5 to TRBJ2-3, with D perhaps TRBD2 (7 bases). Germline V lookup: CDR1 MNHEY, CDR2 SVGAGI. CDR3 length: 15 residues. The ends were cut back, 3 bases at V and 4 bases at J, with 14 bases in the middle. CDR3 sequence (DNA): TGTGCCAGCAGTTATGGGGGGGCTAGGGCAGATACGCAGTATTTT. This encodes CASSYGGARADTQYF.

CDR3 coding DNA: TGTGCCAGCAGCGTAGAGGACAGTAACTATGGCTACACCTTC. Translated: CASSVEDSNYGYTF. This chain joins TRBV9 and TRBJ1-2; tentative D call: TRBD1 (6 bases). The CDR3 has 14 amino acids. The germline V gene has CDR1 SGDLS and CDR2 YYNGEE. V lost 0 bases and J lost 1, with 7 bases in between.

This CDR3 reads CASSVDGTGGRNTIYF. The CDR3 nucleotides read TGTGCCAGCAGCGTAGATGGGACAGGGGGCAGGAACACCATATATTTT. The chain couples TRBV9 to TRBJ1-3; 12 nucleotides agree with TRBD1. Germline V gives CDR1 SGDLS, CDR2 YYNGEE. V lost 0 bases and J lost 7; bases outside the gene matches: 5. This CDR3 region has 16 residues.

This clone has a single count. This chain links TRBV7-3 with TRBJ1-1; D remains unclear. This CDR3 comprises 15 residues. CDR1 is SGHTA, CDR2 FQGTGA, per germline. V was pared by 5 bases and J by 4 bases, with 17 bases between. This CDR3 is CASSPRGIEGTEAFF. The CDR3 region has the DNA TGTGCCAGCAGCCCCCGGGGTATAGAAGGCACTGAAGCTTTCTTT.

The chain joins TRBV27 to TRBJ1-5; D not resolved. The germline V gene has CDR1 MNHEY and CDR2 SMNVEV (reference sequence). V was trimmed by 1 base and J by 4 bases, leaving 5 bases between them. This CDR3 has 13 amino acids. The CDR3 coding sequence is TGTGCCAGCAGTTTATTACAAAATCAGCCCCAGCATTTT. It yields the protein CASSLLQNQPQHF.

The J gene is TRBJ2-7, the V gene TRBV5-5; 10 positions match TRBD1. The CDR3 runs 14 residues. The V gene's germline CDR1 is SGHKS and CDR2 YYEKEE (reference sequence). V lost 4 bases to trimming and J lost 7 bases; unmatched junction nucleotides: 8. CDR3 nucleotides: TGTGCCAGCAGCCGGGACAGGGGAGGATTGGAGCAGTACTTC. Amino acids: CASSRDRGGLEQYF.

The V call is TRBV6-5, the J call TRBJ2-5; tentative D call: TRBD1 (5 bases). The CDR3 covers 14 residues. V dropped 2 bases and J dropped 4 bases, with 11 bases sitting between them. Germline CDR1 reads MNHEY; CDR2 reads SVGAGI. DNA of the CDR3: TGTGCCAGCAGTTACGGGGCTACAAGAGAGACCCAGTACTTC. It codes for CASSYGATRETQYF.

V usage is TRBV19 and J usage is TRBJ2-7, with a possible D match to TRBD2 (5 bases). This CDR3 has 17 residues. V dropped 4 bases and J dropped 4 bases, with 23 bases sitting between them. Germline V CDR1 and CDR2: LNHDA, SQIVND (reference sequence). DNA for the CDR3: TGTGCCAGTAGTAGAACCAGGACTCTCGGAGGCGGTTACGAGCAGTACTTC. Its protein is CASSRTRTLGGGYEQYF.

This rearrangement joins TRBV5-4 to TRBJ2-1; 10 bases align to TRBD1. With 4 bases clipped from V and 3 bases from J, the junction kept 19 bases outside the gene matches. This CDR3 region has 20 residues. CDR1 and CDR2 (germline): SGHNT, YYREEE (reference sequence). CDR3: CASSPRGTGVGWSLYNEQFF. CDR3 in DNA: TGTGCCAGCAGCCCCCGCGGGACAGGGGTGGGGTGGTCTCTCTACAATGAGCAGTTCTTC.

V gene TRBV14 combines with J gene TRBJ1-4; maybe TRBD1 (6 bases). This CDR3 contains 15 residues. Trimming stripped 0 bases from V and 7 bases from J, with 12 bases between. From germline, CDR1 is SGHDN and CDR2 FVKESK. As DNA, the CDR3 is TGTGCCAGCAGCCAAGATTCGGGGGGCGGTGAAAAACTGTTTTTT. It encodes CASSQDSGGGEKLFF.

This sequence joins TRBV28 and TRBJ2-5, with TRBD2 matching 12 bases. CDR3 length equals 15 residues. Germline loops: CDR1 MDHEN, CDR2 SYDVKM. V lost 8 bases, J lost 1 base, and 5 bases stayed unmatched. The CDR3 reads CASGLAGGSQETQYF. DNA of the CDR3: TGTGCCAGCGGCCTAGCGGGAGGGTCCCAAGAGACCCAGTACTTC.